These 3 T cell receptor beta chains came from one sample sequenced in a study of OX40 agonist ivuxolimab in advanced cancers. Sequenced by immunoSEQ multiplex PCR; TCRdb stores in-frame clones only, minus some. The repertoire holds tens of thousands of clones, with 80% as singletons. This specimen consisted of CD4+ or CD8+ T cells sorted from blood, obtained in a trial of the OX40 agonist ivuxolimab. The receptors stem from an adult with an advanced solid tumor such as melanoma, head and neck, liver or kidney cancer.

The chain uses TRBV9 and TRBJ1-1; 7 bases are shared with TRBD1. CDR3 length: 18 residues. From germline, CDR1 is SGDLS and CDR2 YYNGEE. Losses at the gene ends were 4 bases for V and 0 bases for J; bases not matched to a gene: 15. In DNA, the CDR3 is TGTGCCAGCAGCCCTGAGTCGTTTGACAGGGTTATGAACACTGAAGCTTTCTTT. It yields the protein CASSPESFDRVMNTEAFF.

The V gene is TRBV11-2, the J gene TRBJ1-4; D not resolved. This CDR3 has 15 amino acids. Germline loops: CDR1 SGHAT, CDR2 FQNNGV. Trimming stripped 0 bases from V and 10 bases from J, with 15 bases between. CDR3 DNA sequence: TGTGCCAGCAGCTTAGACGGGCCGCGGATTGGAAAACTGTTTTTT. Translated, it gives CASSLDGPRIGKLFF.

V is TRBV7-3 and J is TRBJ1-1; D perhaps matches TRBD1 (5 bases). Looked up from germline, CDR1 is SGHTA and CDR2 is FQGTGA. The CDR3 has 13 residues. Trimming shortened V by 6 bases and J by 4 bases, and 12 bases separated the two germline ends. CDR3 sequence: CASRLGVGTEAFF. For the CDR3, the DNA is TGTGCCAGCAGACTAGGGGTGGGCACTGAAGCTTTCTTT.